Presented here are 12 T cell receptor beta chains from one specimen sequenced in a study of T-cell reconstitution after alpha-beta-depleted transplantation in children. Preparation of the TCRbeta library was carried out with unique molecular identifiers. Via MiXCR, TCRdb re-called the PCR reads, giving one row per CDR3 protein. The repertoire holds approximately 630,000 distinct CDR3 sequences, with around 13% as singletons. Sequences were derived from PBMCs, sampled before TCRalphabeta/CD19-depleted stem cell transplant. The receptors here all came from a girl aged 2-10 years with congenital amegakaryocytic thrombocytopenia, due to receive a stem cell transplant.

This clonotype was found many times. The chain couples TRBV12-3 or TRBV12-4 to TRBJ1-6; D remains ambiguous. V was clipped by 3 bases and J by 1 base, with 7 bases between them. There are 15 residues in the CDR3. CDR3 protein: CASSLAASYNSPLHF. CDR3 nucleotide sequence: TGTGCCAGCAGTTTGGCCGCTTCCTATAATTCACCCCTCCACTTT.

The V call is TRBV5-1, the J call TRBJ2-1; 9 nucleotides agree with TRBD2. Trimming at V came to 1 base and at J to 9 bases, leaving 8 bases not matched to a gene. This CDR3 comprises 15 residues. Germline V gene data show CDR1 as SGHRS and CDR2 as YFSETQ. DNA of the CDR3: TGCGCCAGCAGCTTGTATAGCGGGAGTACCACTGAGCAGTTCTTC. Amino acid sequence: CASSLYSGSTTEQFF.

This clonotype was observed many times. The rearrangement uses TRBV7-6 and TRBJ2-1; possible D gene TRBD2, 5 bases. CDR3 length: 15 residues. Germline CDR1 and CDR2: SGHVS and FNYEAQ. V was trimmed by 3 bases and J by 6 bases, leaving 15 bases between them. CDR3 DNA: TGTGCCAGCAGCTTCCTTCCGGGAAGAATCAATGAGCAGTTCTTC. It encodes CASSFLPGRINEQFF.

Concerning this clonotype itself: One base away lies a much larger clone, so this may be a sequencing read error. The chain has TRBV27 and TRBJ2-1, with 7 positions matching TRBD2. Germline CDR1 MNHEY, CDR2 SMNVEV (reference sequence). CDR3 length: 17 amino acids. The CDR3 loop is CTSRFLPLSGEVSEQFF. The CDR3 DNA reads TGTACCAGCAGATTTCTCCCTCTCAGCGGGGAGGTTAGTGAGCAGTTCTTC.

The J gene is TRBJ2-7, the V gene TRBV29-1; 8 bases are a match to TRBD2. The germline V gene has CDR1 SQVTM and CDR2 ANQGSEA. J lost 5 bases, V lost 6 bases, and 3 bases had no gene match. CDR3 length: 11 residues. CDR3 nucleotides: TGCAGCGTGGGGACTAGGGACGAGCAGTACTTC. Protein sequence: CSVGTRDEQYF.

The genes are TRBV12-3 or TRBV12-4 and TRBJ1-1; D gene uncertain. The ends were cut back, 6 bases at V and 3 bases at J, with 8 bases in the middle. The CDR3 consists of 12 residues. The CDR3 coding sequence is TGTGCCAGCAGCTCAACATACACTGAAGCTTTCTTT. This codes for CASSSTYTEAFF.

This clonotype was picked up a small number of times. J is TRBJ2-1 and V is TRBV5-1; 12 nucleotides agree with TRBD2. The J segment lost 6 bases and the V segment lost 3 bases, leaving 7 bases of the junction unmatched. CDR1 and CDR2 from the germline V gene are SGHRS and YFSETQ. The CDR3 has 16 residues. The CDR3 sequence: CASSSTGLAGSNEQFF. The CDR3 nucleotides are TGCGCCAGCAGCTCTACAGGACTAGCGGGAAGCAATGAGCAGTTCTTC.

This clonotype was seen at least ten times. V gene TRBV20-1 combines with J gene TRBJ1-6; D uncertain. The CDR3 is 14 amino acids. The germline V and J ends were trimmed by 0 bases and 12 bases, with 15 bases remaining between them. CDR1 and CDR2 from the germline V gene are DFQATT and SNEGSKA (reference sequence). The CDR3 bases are TGCAGTGCTAGAGACCCTCTGACTCAAGGACCCCTCCACTTT. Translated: CSARDPLTQGPLHF.

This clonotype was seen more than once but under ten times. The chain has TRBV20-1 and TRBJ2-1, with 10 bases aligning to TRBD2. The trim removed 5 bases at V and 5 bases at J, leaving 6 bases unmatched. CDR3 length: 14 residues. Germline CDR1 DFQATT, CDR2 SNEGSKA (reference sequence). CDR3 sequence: CSARSGRLNNEQFF. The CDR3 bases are TGCAGTGCTCGTAGCGGGAGGTTAAACAATGAGCAGTTCTTC.

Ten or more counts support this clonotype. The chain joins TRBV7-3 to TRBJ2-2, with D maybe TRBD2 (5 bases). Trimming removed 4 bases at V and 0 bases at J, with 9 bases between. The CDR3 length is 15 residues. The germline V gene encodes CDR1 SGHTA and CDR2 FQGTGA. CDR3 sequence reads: CASSSRDTNTGELFF. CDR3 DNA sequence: TGTGCCAGCAGCTCCCGGGATACGAACACCGGGGAGCTGTTTTTT.

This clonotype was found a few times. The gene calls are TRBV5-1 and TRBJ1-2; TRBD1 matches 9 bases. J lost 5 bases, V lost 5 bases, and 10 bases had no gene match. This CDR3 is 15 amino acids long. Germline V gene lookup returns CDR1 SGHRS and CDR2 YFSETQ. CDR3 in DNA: TGCGCCAGCAGTACTACCCCGACAGGGGGGTATGGCTACACCTTC. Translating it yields CASSTTPTGGYGYTF.

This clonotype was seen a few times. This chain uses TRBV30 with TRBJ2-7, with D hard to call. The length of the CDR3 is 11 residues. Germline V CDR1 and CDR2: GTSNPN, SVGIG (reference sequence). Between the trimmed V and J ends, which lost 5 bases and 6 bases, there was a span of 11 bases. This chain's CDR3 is CAWASWREQYF. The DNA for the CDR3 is TGTGCCTGGGCTAGTTGGCGCGAGCAGTACTTC.